Each of the 15 T cell receptor beta chains below was sequenced from the same sample in a study of cytomegalovirus exposure and HLA in healthy donors. The primer mix had 60 Vbeta and 13 Jbeta primers. Repertoires were generated with immunoSEQ multiplex PCR, while TCRdb's copy carries only in-frame clones and drops some. This sample has about 200,000 clones, with around 80% found just once. The sample taken for sequencing was PBMCs. The receptor source for this set is a man in his forties or fifties in good health and CMV-seropositive.

J is TRBJ2-2 and V is TRBV7-3; 13 bases line up with TRBD2. Germline assignment: CDR1 SGHTA and CDR2 FQGTGA. With V trimmed by 4 bases and J by 5 bases, 10 bases remained unmatched. This CDR3 has 18 residues. CDR3 nucleotides: TGTGCCAGCAGCTCCCGCGCGGGACTAGCGGGACAAACCGGGGAGCTGTTTTTT. It is translated as CASSSRAGLAGQTGELFF.

The chain joins TRBV11-3 to TRBJ2-1; TRBD2 matches at 13 bases. Trimming took 5 bases from V and 6 from J; bases not matched to a gene: 10. This CDR3 region has 17 residues. Germline CDR1 and CDR2: SGHNT and YENEEA. The CDR3 loop reads CASSPRTSGREFNEQFF. DNA for the CDR3: TGTGCCAGCAGCCCCCGGACTAGCGGGAGAGAATTCAATGAGCAGTTCTTC.

This chain links TRBV29-1 with TRBJ2-1; D may be TRBD2 (5 bases). Germline loops: CDR1 SQVTM, CDR2 ANQGSEA. Trimming removed 7 bases from V and 2 bases from J, with 12 bases in between. CDR3 length equals 13 residues. The chain's CDR3 is CSAPLGTYNEQFF. The CDR3 coding sequence is TGCAGCGCCCCTCTCGGGACCTACAATGAGCAGTTCTTC.

This rearrangement joins TRBV19 to TRBJ2-2; a weak D match, TRBD1 (6 bases). Germline V gene data show CDR1 as LNHDA and CDR2 as SQIVND (reference sequence). Deletions cut 2 bases from V and 4 bases from J, with 11 bases between. The CDR3 length is 15 residues. The CDR3 region has the DNA TGTGCCAGTAGTATAACAGGGTCGGGCACCGGGGAGCTGTTTTTT. This gives the protein CASSITGSGTGELFF.

J is TRBJ2-2 and V is TRBV6-1; TRBD1 matches 7 bases. The V and J ends lost 7 bases and 7 bases, in that order; junction bases with no gene match: 6. The CDR3 length is 13 residues. CDR1 and CDR2 from the germline V gene are MNHNS and SASEGT. In nucleotides, the CDR3 is TGTGCCAGCATTAGGGGGCAGGGCGGGGAGCTGTTTTTT. Translated, it gives CASIRGQGGELFF.

CDR3 loop: CASNTGQGGNQPQHF. CDR3 coding DNA: TGTGCCAGCAATACCGGCCAGGGGGGCAATCAGCCCCAGCATTTT. This sequence joins TRBV2 and TRBJ1-5, with TRBD1 matching over 7 bases. This CDR3 has 15 amino acids. Germline V gives CDR1 SNHLY, CDR2 FYNNEI. Trimming at V came to 7 bases and at J to 2 bases, leaving 8 bases not matched to a gene.

The V call is TRBV30, the J call TRBJ1-2, with a possible D match to TRBD1 (5 bases). V was cut by 0 bases and J by 6 bases, with 17 bases left in between. This CDR3 spans 15 amino acids. The germline V gene encodes CDR1 GTSNPN and CDR2 SVGIG (reference sequence). The CDR3 nucleotides are TGTGCCTGGAGTGTAGTCGGGGGATGGAGCGATGGCTACACCTTC. It encodes CAWSVVGGWSDGYTF.

The chain combines TRBV2 with TRBJ2-7, with a possible D match to TRBD2 (5 bases). The CDR3 is made up of 15 amino acids. Trimming pared 9 bases from V and 7 bases from J, leaving 25 bases between. In germline, CDR1 is SNHLY, CDR2 FYNNEI. The CDR3 DNA reads TGTGCCAGGACGCTTTTACCAGGAGGATTGGGGGAGCAGTACTTC. It encodes CARTLLPGGLGEQYF.

Concerning this clone itself: Other DNA variants within this sample encode the same CDR3. The gene calls are TRBV9 and TRBJ2-3; TRBD2 aligns across 9 bases. The CDR3 consists of 15 residues. Germline CDR1 is SGDLS and CDR2 is YYNGEE. V lost 2 bases to trimming and J lost 3 bases; unmatched junction nucleotides: 4. CDR3 in amino acids: CASSVGLAGTDTQYF. The CDR3 coding sequence is TGTGCCAGCAGCGTCGGGCTAGCGGGAACAGATACGCAGTATTTT.

Turning to this clone: The junction and the germline gene differ at one end; a read error may be behind it. The chain joins TRBV2 to TRBJ2-3; weak D call: TRBD1 (6 bases). Germline CDR1 and CDR2: SNHLY and FYNNEI. The CDR3 runs 13 residues. The CDR3 reads CASRQGGTDAQYF. In DNA form, the CDR3 reads TGTGCCAGCAGACAGGGTGGCACAGATGCGCAGTATTTT.

This clone has just one count. The chain combines TRBV11-1 with TRBJ1-1; a possible D gene is TRBD1 (5 bases). This CDR3 contains 15 residues. Trimming left V 1 base short and J 1 base short, with 10 bases between. The germline gives CDR1 SGHAT, CDR2 FQDESV (reference sequence). The CDR3 nucleotides are TGTGCCAGCAGCTTAGTTCGGACAAGGAACACTGAAGCTTTCTTT. It codes for CASSLVRTRNTEAFF.

The rearrangement links TRBV6-1 to TRBJ1-2, with 8 bases aligning to TRBD1. Germline CDR1 MNHNS, CDR2 SASEGT. The CDR3 totals 14 residues. After removal of 1 base from V and 4 bases from J, the junction contained 2 bases not matched to a gene. The DNA for the CDR3 is TGTGCCAGCAGTGAAGTTGGACAGGGCTATGGCTACACCTTC. It yields the protein CASSEVGQGYGYTF.

The chain uses TRBV7-6 and TRBJ2-1, with 13 bases matching TRBD2. The CDR3 has 15 residues. The V gene's germline CDR1 is SGHVS and CDR2 FNYEAQ. The ends lost 4 bases at V and 8 bases at J; junction bases unmatched: 5. In nucleotides, the CDR3 is TGTGCCAGCAGCTCCGGACTAGCGGGAGTCTATGAGCAGTTCTTC. This translates into CASSSGLAGVYEQFF.

The rearrangement links TRBV11-2 to TRBJ1-2; D remains unclear. The CDR3 sequence is 13 residues long. Trimming took 3 bases from V and 5 from J, leaving 10 bases between them. CDR1 and CDR2 (germline): SGHAT, FQNNGV. The CDR3 nucleotides are TGTGCCAGCAGCTTCGGGTCAAGTTATGGCTACACCTTC. Amino acid sequence: CASSFGSSYGYTF.

V is TRBV6-4 and J is TRBJ2-3; possible D gene TRBD1, 6 bases. The CDR3 sequence is 15 residues long. CDR1 MRHNA and CDR2 SNTAGT come from the germline V gene. Trimming took off 0 bases at V and 5 bases at J, with 12 bases between the two ends. The CDR3 coding sequence is TGTGCCAGCAGTGACTCGGGCAGGGGCAGAGATACGCAGTATTTT. Protein product: CASSDSGRGRDTQYF.